One and the same sample provided the 7 T cell receptor beta chains below, sequenced in a study of T cells expressing NK-cell markers. TCRdb re-called the 5' RACE reads; one entry per CDR3 protein, DNA not given. This repertoire includes roughly 170,000 distinct CDR3 sequences. Sequencing input: blood T cells: a sorted CD56 or NKG2C T cell subset, CD4+ or CD8+ T cells, or bulk PBMC T cells (not recorded which). The receptors derive from a woman aged 18-70 years in good health.

The V call is TRBV3-1, the J call TRBJ1-1; without DNA, the TCRdb call of TRBD1 cannot be checked. The CDR3 runs 15 residues. Per the germline V gene, CDR1 is LGHDT and CDR2 is YNNKEL (reference sequence). The CDR3 loop is CASSPRRQGGTEAFF.

The chain couples TRBV2 to TRBJ1-5; TCRdb's D call of TRBD1 is untestable without DNA. The length of the CDR3 is 18 residues. CDR1 SNHLY and CDR2 FYNNEI come from the germline V gene. The CDR3 loop reads CASSAPGGTGWYGQPQHF.

The CDR3 reads CASRPGDSYNSPLHF. The chain employs TRBV12-3 or TRBV12-4 and TRBJ1-6; TCRdb's assignment of TRBD1 cannot be checked, as there is no DNA. The CDR3 has 15 residues.

The rearrangement uses TRBV5-1 and TRBJ1-1; TCRdb calls TRBD1, which cannot be checked without DNA. The CDR3 runs to 16 residues. CDR1 SGHRS and CDR2 YFSETQ come from the germline V gene. The CDR3 loop is CASSLGTGGAYTEAFF.

The rearrangement uses TRBV5-1 and TRBJ2-1; as DNA is missing, the TRBD1 call by TCRdb cannot be tested. CDR1 is SGHRS and CDR2 is YFSETQ in the germline V gene. The CDR3 runs to 15 residues. CDR3 residues: CASSVNAGGFNEQFF.

V gene TRBV11-2 combines with J gene TRBJ2-1; the TCRdb call, TRBD1, lacks DNA for checking. Germline V gene lookup returns CDR1 SGHAT and CDR2 FQNNGV. This CDR3 spans 18 amino acids. CDR3 region: CASSLEENPRVRHNEQFF.

The V gene is TRBV5-6, the J gene TRBJ2-7. The CDR3 spans 13 residues. Germline CDR1 is SGHDT and CDR2 is YYEEEE. CDR3 amino acids: CASSLAVSYEQYF.